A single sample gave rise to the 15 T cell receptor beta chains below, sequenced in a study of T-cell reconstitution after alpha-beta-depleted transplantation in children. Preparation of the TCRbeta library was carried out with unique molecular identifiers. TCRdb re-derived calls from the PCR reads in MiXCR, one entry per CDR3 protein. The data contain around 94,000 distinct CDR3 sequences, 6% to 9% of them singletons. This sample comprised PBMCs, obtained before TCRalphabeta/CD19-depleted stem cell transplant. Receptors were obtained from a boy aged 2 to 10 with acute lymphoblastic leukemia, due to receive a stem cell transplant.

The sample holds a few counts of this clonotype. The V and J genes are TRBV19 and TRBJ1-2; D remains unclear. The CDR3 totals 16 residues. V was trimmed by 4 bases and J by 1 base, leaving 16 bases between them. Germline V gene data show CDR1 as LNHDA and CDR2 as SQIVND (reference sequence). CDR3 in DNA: TGTGCCAGTAGTAAGCCGGGAACTCCGATTAACTATGGCTACACCTTC. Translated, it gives CASSKPGTPINYGYTF. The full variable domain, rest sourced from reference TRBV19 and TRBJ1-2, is DGGITQSPKYLFRKEGQNVTLSCEQNLNHDAMYWYRQDPGQGLRLIYYSQIVNDFQKGDIAEGYSVSREKKESFPLTVTSAQKNPTAFYLCASSKPGTPINYGYTFGSGTRLTVV.

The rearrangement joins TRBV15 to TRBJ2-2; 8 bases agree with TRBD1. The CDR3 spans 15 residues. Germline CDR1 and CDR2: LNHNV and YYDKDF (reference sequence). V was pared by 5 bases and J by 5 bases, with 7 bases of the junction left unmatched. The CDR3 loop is CATSQDRGGTGELFF. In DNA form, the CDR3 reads TGTGCCACCAGCCAAGACAGGGGTGGGACCGGGGAGCTGTTTTTT.

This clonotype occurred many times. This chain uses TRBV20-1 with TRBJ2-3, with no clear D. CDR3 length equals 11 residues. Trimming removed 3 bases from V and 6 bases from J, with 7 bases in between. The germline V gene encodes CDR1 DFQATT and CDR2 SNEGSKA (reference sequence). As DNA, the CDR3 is TGCAGTGCTAGGCCCACCGATACGCAGTATTTT. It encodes CSARPTDTQYF.

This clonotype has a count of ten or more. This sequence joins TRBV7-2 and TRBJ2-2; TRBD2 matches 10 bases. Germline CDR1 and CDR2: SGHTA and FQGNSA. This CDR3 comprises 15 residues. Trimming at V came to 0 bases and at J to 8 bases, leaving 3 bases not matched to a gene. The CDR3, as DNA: TGTGCCAGCAGCTTAGCCCTAGCGGGGGCGGGGGAGCTGTTTTTT. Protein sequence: CASSLALAGAGELFF.

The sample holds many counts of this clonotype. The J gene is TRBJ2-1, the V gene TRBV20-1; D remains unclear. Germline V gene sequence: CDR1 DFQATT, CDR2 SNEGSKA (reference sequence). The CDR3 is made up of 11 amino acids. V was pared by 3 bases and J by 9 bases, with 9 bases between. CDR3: CSASWQIEQFF. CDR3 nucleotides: TGCAGTGCTAGTTGGCAGATTGAGCAGTTCTTC.

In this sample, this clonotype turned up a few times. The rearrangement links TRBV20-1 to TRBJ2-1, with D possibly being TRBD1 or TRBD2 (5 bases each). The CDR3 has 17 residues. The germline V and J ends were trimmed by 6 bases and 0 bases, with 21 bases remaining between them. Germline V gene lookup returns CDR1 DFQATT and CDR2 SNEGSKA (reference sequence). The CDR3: CSASFLGTASSYNEQFF. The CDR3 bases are TGCAGTGCATCATTCCTCGGGACGGCTAGCTCCTACAATGAGCAGTTCTTC.

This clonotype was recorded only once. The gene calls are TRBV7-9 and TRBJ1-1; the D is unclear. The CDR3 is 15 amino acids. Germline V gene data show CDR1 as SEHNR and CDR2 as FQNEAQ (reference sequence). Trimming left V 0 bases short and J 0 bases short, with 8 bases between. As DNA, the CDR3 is TGTGCCAGCAGCTTAGCCGTGGGGATGAACACTGAAGCTTTCTTT. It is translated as CASSLAVGMNTEAFF.

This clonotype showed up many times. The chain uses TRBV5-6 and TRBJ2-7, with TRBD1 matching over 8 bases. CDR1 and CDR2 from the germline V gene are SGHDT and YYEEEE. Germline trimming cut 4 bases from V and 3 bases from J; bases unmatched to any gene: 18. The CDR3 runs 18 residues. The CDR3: CASSPKPGQGAALYEQYF. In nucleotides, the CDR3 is TGTGCCAGCAGCCCCAAGCCCGGACAGGGAGCCGCGCTCTACGAGCAGTACTTC.

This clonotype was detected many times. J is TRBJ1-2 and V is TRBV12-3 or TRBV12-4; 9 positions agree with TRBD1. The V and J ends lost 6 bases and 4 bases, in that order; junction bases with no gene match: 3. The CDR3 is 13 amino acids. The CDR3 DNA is TGTGCCAGCAGCGGACAGGGGTCCTATGGCTACACCTTC. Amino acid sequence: CASSGQGSYGYTF.

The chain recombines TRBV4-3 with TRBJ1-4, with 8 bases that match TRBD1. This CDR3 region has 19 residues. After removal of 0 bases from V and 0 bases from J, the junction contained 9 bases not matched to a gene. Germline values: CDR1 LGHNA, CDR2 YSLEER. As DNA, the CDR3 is TGCGCCAGCAGCCAAGATTCACGACAGGGGATGGCAACTAATGAAAAACTGTTTTTT. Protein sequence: CASSQDSRQGMATNEKLFF.

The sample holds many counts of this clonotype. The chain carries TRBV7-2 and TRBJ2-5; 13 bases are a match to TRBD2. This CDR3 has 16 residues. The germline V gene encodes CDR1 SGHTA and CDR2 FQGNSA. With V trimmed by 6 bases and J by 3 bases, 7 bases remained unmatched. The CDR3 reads CASRSGGLAGKETQYF. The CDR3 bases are TGTGCCAGCAGGTCCGGGGGACTAGCGGGGAAAGAGACCCAGTACTTC.

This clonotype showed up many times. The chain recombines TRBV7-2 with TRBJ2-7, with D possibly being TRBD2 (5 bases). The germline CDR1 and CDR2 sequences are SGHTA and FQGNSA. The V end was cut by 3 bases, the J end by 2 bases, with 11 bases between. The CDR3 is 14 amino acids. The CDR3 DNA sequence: TGTGCCAGCAGCTTCCTCCGGGGAGCCTACGAGCAGTACTTC. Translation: CASSFLRGAYEQYF.

The CDR3 DNA is TGTGCCAGCAGATCGACAGGGGTCGGACAGCCCCAGCATTTT. Translating gives CASRSTGVGQPQHF. This chain uses TRBV6-1 with TRBJ1-5; 8 bases line up with TRBD1. The CDR3 has 14 amino acids. The V gene end was trimmed by 6 bases and the J gene end by 7 bases; junction bases not matched to a gene: 8. CDR1 MNHNS and CDR2 SASEGT come from the germline V gene.

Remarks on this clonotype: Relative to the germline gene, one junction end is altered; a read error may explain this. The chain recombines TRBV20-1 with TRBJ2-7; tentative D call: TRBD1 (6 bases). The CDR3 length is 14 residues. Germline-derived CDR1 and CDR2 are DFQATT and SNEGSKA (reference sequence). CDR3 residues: CSASTQGATYERYF. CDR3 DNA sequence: TGCAGTGCTTCCACACAGGGTGCTACCTACGAGCGGTACTTC.

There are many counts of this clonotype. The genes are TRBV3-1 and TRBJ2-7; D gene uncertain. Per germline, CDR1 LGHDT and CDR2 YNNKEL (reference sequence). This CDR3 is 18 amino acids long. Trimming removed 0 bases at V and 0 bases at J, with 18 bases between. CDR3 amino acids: CASSQDSSAPNLSYEQYF. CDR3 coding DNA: TGTGCCAGCAGCCAAGATTCCAGCGCGCCCAATCTCTCCTACGAGCAGTACTTC.